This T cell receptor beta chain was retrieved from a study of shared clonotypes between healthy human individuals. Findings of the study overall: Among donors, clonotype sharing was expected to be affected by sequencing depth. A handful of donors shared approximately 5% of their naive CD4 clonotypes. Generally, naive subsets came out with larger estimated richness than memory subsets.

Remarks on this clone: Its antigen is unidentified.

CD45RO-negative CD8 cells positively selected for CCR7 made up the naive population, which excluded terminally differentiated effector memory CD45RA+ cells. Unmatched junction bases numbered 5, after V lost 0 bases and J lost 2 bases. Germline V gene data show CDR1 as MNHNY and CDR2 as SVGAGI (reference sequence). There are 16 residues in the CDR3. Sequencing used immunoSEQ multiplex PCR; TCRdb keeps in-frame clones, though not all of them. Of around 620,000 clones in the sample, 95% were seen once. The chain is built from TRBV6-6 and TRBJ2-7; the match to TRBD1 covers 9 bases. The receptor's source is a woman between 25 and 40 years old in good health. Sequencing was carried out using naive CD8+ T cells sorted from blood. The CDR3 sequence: CASSYSGGTGTYEQYF. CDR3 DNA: TGTGCCAGCAGTTACTCGGGCGGGACAGGGACCTACGAGCAGTACTTC.